Listed here are 13 T cell receptor beta chains from one sample, sequenced in a study of post-analysis software for immune sequencing data. Unique molecular identifiers tagged the TCR beta cDNA libraries. TCRdb redid the calling of the PCR reads with MiXCR, one entry per CDR3 protein. The repertoire holds some 800,000 distinct CDR3 sequences, with 40% to 55% as singletons. Study-wide points: In patients, about 5 TRBV segments were more frequent than in controls, with TRBV5-6, TRBV5-1 and TRBV20-1 among them.

The antigens these receptors bind are not known. The specimen sequenced was blood. The receptor source for this set is a girl between 10 and 17 years old with multiple sclerosis.

This chain connects TRBV7-2 to TRBJ2-5; D call uncertain. Germline CDR1 reads SGHTA; CDR2 reads FQGNSA. Deletions cut 7 bases from V and 4 bases from J, with 16 bases between. The CDR3 spans 14 residues. In DNA form, the CDR3 reads TGTGCCAGCACCCCATCGACCAGCCCAGAGACCCAGTACTTC. Its protein is CASTPSTSPETQYF.

This clonotype turned up a few times. V usage is TRBV5-5 and J usage is TRBJ2-3; 7 bases line up with TRBD1. Germline V CDR1 and CDR2: SGHKS, YYEKEE (reference sequence). Trimming took 1 base from V and 2 from J; bases not matched to a gene: 7. The CDR3 consists of 16 residues. For the CDR3, the DNA is TGTGCCAGCAGCTTGCCGGTGACAGGGACCACAGATACGCAGTATTTT. This gives the protein CASSLPVTGTTDTQYF.

This clonotype was observed a single time. The chain uses TRBV29-1 and TRBJ1-2; TRBD1 agrees at 7 bases. V lost 3 bases, J lost 6 bases, and 7 bases stayed unmatched. In germline, CDR1 is SQVTM, CDR2 ANQGSEA. The CDR3 consists of 13 residues. The CDR3 bases are TGCAGCGTTGATAGACAGGGAGCGAATGGCTACACCTTC. Amino acids: CSVDRQGANGYTF.

V and J are TRBV10-3 and TRBJ2-5; TRBD1 matches 7 bases. Germline lookup yields CDR1 ENHRY and CDR2 SYGVKD. The CDR3 length is 13 residues. Germline trimming cut 10 bases from V and 11 bases from J; bases unmatched to any gene: 16. CDR3 nucleotides: TGTGCCACTTGGACAGGTACCGCCACGGGGCAGTACTTC. Encoded protein: CATWTGTATGQYF.

This clonotype was seen more than once but under ten times. The chain joins TRBV12-3 or TRBV12-4 to TRBJ2-1; no reliable D call. With 0 bases removed from V and 10 bases from J, the gap between germline ends came to 10 bases. This CDR3 contains 13 residues. CDR3 DNA: TGTGCCAGCAGTTTAGCAATCGTTCTGGAGCAGTTCTTC. It encodes CASSLAIVLEQFF.

The CDR3 is CSAEGGSSTGELFF. DNA of the CDR3: TGCAGTGCGGAGGGGGGGAGTAGCACCGGGGAGCTGTTTTTT. This chain connects TRBV20-1 to TRBJ2-2; tentatively, D is TRBD2 (7 bases). Per the germline V gene, CDR1 is DFQATT and CDR2 is SNEGSKA (reference sequence). The germline V and J ends were trimmed by 6 bases and 4 bases, with 15 bases remaining between them. The CDR3 covers 14 residues.

This clonotype occurred a few times. The chain couples TRBV4-2 to TRBJ2-3, with no clear D. This CDR3 has 15 amino acids. Trimming cost V 0 bases and J 4 bases, with 11 bases left between them. Looked up from germline, CDR1 is LGHNA and CDR2 is YNFKEQ. The CDR3 loop reads CASSQEMSGADTQYF. DNA of the CDR3: TGTGCCAGCAGCCAAGAAATGTCAGGAGCAGATACGCAGTATTTT.

J is TRBJ1-5 and V is TRBV15, with D tentatively TRBD1 (5 bases). Trimming removed 0 bases at V and 6 bases at J, with 15 bases between. Germline V gene sequence: CDR1 LNHNV, CDR2 YYDKDF (reference sequence). The CDR3 is 16 amino acids. The CDR3 reads CATSRDGGNLGQPQHF. CDR3 nucleotides: TGTGCCACCAGCAGAGATGGGGGGAACCTCGGTCAGCCCCAGCATTTT.

V and J are TRBV3-1 and TRBJ2-5, with D perhaps TRBD2 (5 bases). Per germline, CDR1 LGHDT and CDR2 YNNKEL (reference sequence). The V and J ends lost 2 bases and 9 bases respectively, with 10 bases between them. The CDR3 length is 12 residues. The DNA for the CDR3 is TGTGCCAGCAGCCAATCTGGGGAGCCCCAGTACTTC. This codes for CASSQSGEPQYF.

The genes are TRBV28 and TRBJ2-1, with a possible D match to TRBD2 (5 bases). Trimming stripped 5 bases from V and 10 bases from J, with 21 bases between. Germline CDR1 and CDR2: MDHEN and SYDVKM. The length of the CDR3 is 15 residues. The CDR3 sequence: CASSPLVFTSYEQFF. CDR3 coding DNA: TGTGCCAGCAGTCCACTAGTTTTCACCAGCTACGAGCAGTTCTTC.

The genes are TRBV27 and TRBJ2-5, with D unresolved. Germline V gene sequence: CDR1 MNHEY, CDR2 SMNVEV (reference sequence). V was trimmed by 8 bases and J by 1 base, leaving 20 bases between them. The CDR3 is 16 residues long. This chain's CDR3 is CASGIRRSGGQETQYF. The DNA for the CDR3 is TGTGCCAGCGGAATCCGAAGGTCGGGTGGCCAAGAGACCCAGTACTTC.

This clonotype occurred a few times. The chain recombines TRBV7-2 with TRBJ2-5; 8 nucleotides line up with TRBD2. The J call may be mistaken, given a closer DNA end match to TRBJ2-7. Germline values: CDR1 SGHTA, CDR2 FQGNSA. This CDR3 spans 16 amino acids. The DNA of the CDR3 is TGTGCCAGCAGCTTCTCCGGGGTAGCGGGGCTCTACGAGCAGTACTTC. Translation: CASSFSGVAGLYEQYF.

There are a few counts of this clonotype. The V call is TRBV4-1, the J call TRBJ2-5; either TRBD1 or TRBD2 may fit D (5 bases each). CDR1 MGHRA and CDR2 YSYEKL come from the germline V gene. V shed 0 bases and J shed 1 base, with 9 bases lying between them. The CDR3 spans 15 residues. The CDR3 DNA is TGCGCCAGCAGCCAAGAGAGTGGGACCCAAGAGACCCAGTACTTC. Encoded protein: CASSQESGTQETQYF.